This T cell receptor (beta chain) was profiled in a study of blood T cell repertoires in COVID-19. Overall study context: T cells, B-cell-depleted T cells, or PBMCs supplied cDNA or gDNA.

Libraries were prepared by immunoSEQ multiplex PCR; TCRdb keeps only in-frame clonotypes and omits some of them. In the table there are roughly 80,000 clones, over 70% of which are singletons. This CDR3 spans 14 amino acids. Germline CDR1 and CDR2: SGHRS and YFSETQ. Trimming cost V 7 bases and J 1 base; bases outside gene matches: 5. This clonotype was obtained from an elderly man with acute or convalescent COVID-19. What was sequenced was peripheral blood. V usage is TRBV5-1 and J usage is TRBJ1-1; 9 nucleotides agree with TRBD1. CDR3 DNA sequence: TGCGCCAGCGCCCGGGACAGGGAGAACACTGAAGCTTTCTTT. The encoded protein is CASARDRENTEAFF.